The entry below gives a single T cell receptor beta chain sequence along with its context. TCRdb's table, derived via immunoSEQ multiplex PCR, lists solely in-frame clones and lacks some. The data contain approximately 250,000 clones, about 87% of them singletons. These data come from a study of blood T cell repertoires in COVID-19. Germline V gene data show CDR1 as SGHTA and CDR2 as FQGNSA. Trimming took off 0 bases at V and 8 bases at J, with 11 bases between the two ends. The CDR3 has 15 residues. Recruits, aged roughly 18 to 95 years, lived in 25 or so US areas. Cohort placement rested on clinical history that participants reported themselves.

V usage is TRBV7-2 and J usage is TRBJ1-6, with a possible D match to TRBD1 (5 bases). Sample: PBMCs or T cells enriched from blood (not recorded which). This clonotype was sampled from a woman aged 40 to 49 who had been exposed to COVID-19. CDR3 sequence (DNA): TGTGCCAGCAGCTTAGCGGTTGGGGGGGATTCACCCCTCCACTTT. Translating it yields CASSLAVGGDSPLHF.